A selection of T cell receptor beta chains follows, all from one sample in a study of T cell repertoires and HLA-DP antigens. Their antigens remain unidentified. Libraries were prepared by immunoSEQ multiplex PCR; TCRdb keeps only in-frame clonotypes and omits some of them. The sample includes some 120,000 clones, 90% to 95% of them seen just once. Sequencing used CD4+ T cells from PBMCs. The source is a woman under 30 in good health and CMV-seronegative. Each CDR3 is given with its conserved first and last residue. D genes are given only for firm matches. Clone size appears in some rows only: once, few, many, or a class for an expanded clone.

CATSFTGGQETQYF,TGTGCCACCAGCTTTACAGGGGGTCAAGAGACCCAGTACTTC,TRBV15,TRBJ2-5,.,TRBD1
CASSLGTVPLYSNQPQHF,TGTGCCAGCAGCTTAGGGACAGTTCCCCTCTATAGCAATCAGCCCCAGCATTTT,TRBV7-9,TRBJ1-5,.,.
CASSLGRWDSNYGYTF,TGTGCCAGCAGCTTAGGTCGCTGGGACAGCAACTATGGCTACACCTTC,TRBV11-2,TRBJ1-2,.,TRBD1
CASSPPDRAYEQYF,TGTGCCAGCAGCCCCCCGGACAGGGCTTACGAGCAGTACTTC,TRBV28,TRBJ2-7,.,TRBD1
CASSPLGTAGDYGYTF,TGTGCCAGCTCACCGCTCGGGACAGCAGGGGACTATGGCTACACCTTC,TRBV18,TRBJ1-2,.,TRBD1
CAIRGTSGRAGEQYF,TGTGCCATCAGAGGGACTAGCGGGAGGGCCGGCGAGCAGTACTTC,TRBV10-3,TRBJ2-7,.,TRBD2
CASSPRRLNTEAFF,TGTGCCAGTAGTCCCCGACGATTGAACACTGAAGCTTTCTTT,TRBV19,TRBJ1-1,once,.
CASSYGQGTNYGYTF,TGTGCCAGCAGCTACGGACAGGGAACTAACTATGGCTACACCTTC,TRBV7-9,TRBJ1-2,.,TRBD1
CAISEKGWDYGYTF,TGTGCCATCAGTGAGAAAGGGTGGGACTATGGCTACACCTTC,TRBV10-3,TRBJ1-2,.,.
CASSPGGGHGYTF,TGTGCCAGCAGCCCGGGCGGGGGCCATGGCTACACCTTC,TRBV28,TRBJ1-2,.,.
CASSREHLPGTDTQYF,TGTGCCAGCAGCCGAGAGCACCTCCCTGGCACAGATACGCAGTATTTT,TRBV5-4,TRBJ2-3,.,.
CASSPFTLSSYNEQFF,TGTGCCAGCTCACCATTTACCCTGAGCTCCTACAATGAGCAGTTCTTC,TRBV18,TRBJ2-1,.,.
CASGTRTGYEQYF,TGTGCTAGTGGCACCCGGACAGGGTACGAGCAGTACTTC,TRBV12-5,TRBJ2-7,.,TRBD1
CASSPPTSGAKNIQYF,TGTGCCAGCAGTCCGCCGACTAGCGGAGCCAAAAACATTCAGTACTTC,TRBV28,TRBJ2-4,once,TRBD2
CASNPLGSSYNEQFF,TGTGCCAGCAACCCCTTGGGGAGCTCCTACAATGAGCAGTTCTTC,TRBV5-6,TRBJ2-1,once,.
CASSYPRGLGEKLFF,TGTGCCAGCAGTTACCCGCGGGGGCTGGGGGAAAAACTGTTTTTT,TRBV6-5,TRBJ1-4,.,.
CAWTLRGPRNTEAFF,TGTGCCTGGACTCTACGGGGGCCGAGGAACACTGAAGCTTTCTTT,TRBV30,TRBJ1-1,.,.
CASSQGVLSGDTIYF,TGCGCCAGCAGCCAAGGAGTGCTTTCAGGGGACACCATATATTTT,TRBV4-1,TRBJ1-3,.,.
CASSRQGASTGELFF,TGTGCCAGTAGTCGACAGGGGGCAAGTACCGGGGAGCTGTTTTTT,TRBV19,TRBJ2-2,.,TRBD1
CASSLFPLGPSEQYF,TGTGCCAGCAGCTTATTTCCACTAGGTCCCTCCGAGCAGTACTTC,TRBV7-9,TRBJ2-7,once,.
CASSMRWSGKETQYF,TGTGCCAGTAGTATGAGGTGGTCGGGGAAAGAGACCCAGTACTTC,TRBV19,TRBJ2-5,.,.
CASSRTVTGRGGNTIYF,TGCGCCAGCAGCCGGACCGTGACAGGGAGAGGTGGAAACACCATATATTTT,TRBV4-1,TRBJ1-3,.,TRBD1
CASSPGQELARNYGYTF,TGCGCCAGCAGCCCCGGACAGGAGTTGGCTCGGAACTATGGCTACACCTTC,TRBV5-1,TRBJ1-2,.,TRBD1
CASSEAYRTGRGTEAFF,TGTGCCAGCAGTGAAGCGTATAGGACAGGGAGGGGGACTGAAGCTTTCTTT,TRBV6-1,TRBJ1-1,.,TRBD1
CASSLIASEQFF,TGTGCCAGCAGCCTTATAGCGAGTGAGCAGTTCTTC,TRBV5-4,TRBJ2-1,.,.
CASSVAFMTSAYNEQFF,TGTGCCAGCAGCGTAGCATTTATGACTAGCGCCTACAATGAGCAGTTCTTC,TRBV9,TRBJ2-1,.,TRBD2
CASREFLSHTGELFF,TGCGCCAGCAGAGAATTCCTCTCACACACCGGGGAGCTGTTTTTT,TRBV5-1,TRBJ2-2,.,.
CASSRRLAQETQYF,TGTGCCAGCAGCCGCCGTCTAGCCCAAGAGACCCAGTACTTC,TRBV7-9,TRBJ2-5,.,.
CASSLQQGGSRVEKLFF,TGTGCCAGCAGCTTACAACAGGGGGGTTCGAGAGTTGAAAAACTGTTTTTT,TRBV11-1,TRBJ1-4,.,TRBD1
CASSPPTGGADTQYF,TGTGCCAGCTCACCACCCACAGGGGGTGCAGATACGCAGTATTTT,TRBV18,TRBJ2-3,.,TRBD1
CASSIKGQARIAKNIQYF,TGTGCCAGTAGTATAAAGGGACAGGCTCGGATAGCCAAAAACATTCAGTACTTC,TRBV19,TRBJ2-4,.,TRBD1
CASSVGLAGPYEQYF,TGTGCCAGCAGCGTAGGGCTAGCGGGGCCCTACGAGCAGTACTTC,TRBV9,TRBJ2-7,.,TRBD2
CASSLSPGQIYNEQFF,TGTGCCAGCAGCTTGAGTCCTGGACAGATTTACAATGAGCAGTTCTTC,TRBV5-6,TRBJ2-1,.,.
CASSLGAGQGRSGANVLTF,TGTGCCAGCAGTTTAGGGGCGGGACAGGGGCGCTCTGGGGCCAACGTCCTGACTTTC,TRBV27,TRBJ2-6,.,TRBD1
CSVARVNEQFF,TGCAGCGTTGCACGGGTCAATGAGCAGTTCTTC,TRBV29-1,TRBJ2-1,.,.
CASSGGTGERNQPQHF,TGTGCCAGTAGTGGGGGGACAGGCGAACGTAATCAGCCCCAGCATTTT,TRBV19,TRBJ1-5,.,TRBD1
CASSPPDGGQEKLFF,TGTGCCAGCAGCCCACCGGACGGGGGGCAGGAAAAACTGTTTTTT,TRBV7-2,TRBJ1-4,.,.
CASSQLAGGKNIQYF,TGTGCCAGCAGCCAGCTAGCGGGAGGTAAAAACATTCAGTACTTC,TRBV7-9,TRBJ2-4,.,TRBD2
CASSLASGSYEQYF,TGTGCCAGCAGCTTGGCTAGCGGATCCTACGAGCAGTACTTC,TRBV11-2,TRBJ2-7,.,TRBD2
CASSLGLADNEQFF,TGCGCCAGCAGCTTGGGACTAGCGGACAATGAGCAGTTCTTC,TRBV5-1,TRBJ2-1,.,TRBD2
CASSVGGVSTDTQYF,TGTGCCAGCAGCGTAGGCGGGGTAAGCACAGATACGCAGTATTTT,TRBV9,TRBJ2-3,.,.
CASSYLTVSPLYGYTF,TGTGCCAGCAGTTACCTGACAGTGTCCCCCCTCTATGGCTACACCTTC,TRBV6-5,TRBJ1-2,.,.
CASSLTTGNTEAFF,TGTGCCAGCAGCCTGACCACGGGGAACACTGAAGCTTTCTTT,TRBV7-8,TRBJ1-1,.,.
CAWRRPGSTDTQYF,TGTGCCTGGAGAAGGCCCGGGAGTACAGATACGCAGTATTTT,TRBV30,TRBJ2-3,.,.
CASRWSEGNTIYF,TGTGCCAGCAGATGGTCCGAGGGAAACACCATATATTTT,TRBV6-5,TRBJ1-3,once,.
CSVRVLETRLGGYTF,TGCAGCGTCCGTGTACTGGAGACTCGCTTGGGTGGCTACACCTTC,TRBV29-1,TRBJ1-2,once,.
CATSRGLAGDNEQFF,TGTGCCACCTCTAGGGGACTAGCGGGAGACAATGAGCAGTTCTTC,TRBV18,TRBJ2-1,.,TRBD2
CAWSVGLGTDTQYF,TGTGCCTGGAGTGTAGGTCTCGGCACAGATACGCAGTATTTT,TRBV30,TRBJ2-3,.,.
CASSNLGGRDIQYF,TGTGCCAGTAGTAATTTAGGAGGGCGGGACATTCAGTACTTC,TRBV19,TRBJ2-4,.,.
CASSQSILAPFTDTQYF,TGTGCCAGCAGCCAAAGTATACTAGCGCCCTTCACAGATACGCAGTATTTT,TRBV7-2,TRBJ2-3,.,TRBD2
CASSYTGEAGELFF,TGTGCCAGCAGTTACACGGGAGAGGCCGGGGAGCTGTTTTTT,TRBV6-6,TRBJ2-2,.,.
CASSGGGVGNTIYF,TGTGCCAGCAGTGGCGGGGGCGTTGGAAACACCATATATTTT,TRBV2,TRBJ1-3,.,.
CASSQEFLAGAYNEQFF,TGCGCCAGCAGCCAAGAGTTTCTAGCGGGGGCGTACAATGAGCAGTTCTTC,TRBV4-1,TRBJ2-1,.,TRBD2
CASSRLAGGSGRETQYF,TGTGCCAGCAGCAGACTAGCGGGGGGGTCCGGCCGAGAGACCCAGTACTTC,TRBV5-6,TRBJ2-5,.,TRBD2
CASTEGAFSSYNEQFF,TGTGCCAGCACCGAGGGGGCGTTCAGCTCCTACAATGAGCAGTTCTTC,TRBV25-1,TRBJ2-1,.,TRBD1
CASSFITRGGFSNTEAFF,TGTGCCAGCAGCTTCATAACGAGGGGTGGTTTCTCGAACACTGAAGCTTTCTTT,TRBV7-3,TRBJ1-1,.,.
CASSTLKDHTEAFF,TGTGCCAGCAGCACACTGAAGGATCACACTGAAGCTTTCTTT,TRBV21-1,TRBJ1-1,.,.
CASSPRDRDTGELFF,TGTGCCAGCTCCCCCCGGGACAGGGACACCGGGGAGCTGTTTTTT,TRBV11-2,TRBJ2-2,.,TRBD1